The clone carrying this T cell receptor beta chain was seen only a few times. Its antigen is not identified. The study recruited healthy Caucasian donors from Russia who were aged about 6 to 90. Researchers isolated at least 7 million PBMCs per sample. The data were taken from a study of blood T cells in healthy people across ages. Study-wide results and limits: Diversity figures based on one million T cells were deemed too low. Among T cells, TCR beta diversity per million cells dropped roughly linearly as age rose.

A second PCR, run for roughly 7 to 11 cycles, used a sample-barcoded 5' primer plus a J-beta primer mix. TCRdb used MiXCR to reprocess the 5' RACE reads, holding one entry per CDR3 protein. The sample includes 1.5 million to 2 million distinct CDR3 sequences, roughly 27% of them seen just once. The V segment lost 0 bases and the J segment 5 bases; nucleotides outside the gene matches: 12. CDR1 and CDR2 from the germline V gene are SGHKS and YYEKEE (reference sequence). CDR3 length: 18 residues. The genes are TRBV5-5 and TRBJ2-1; TRBD2 agrees at 9 bases. The sequenced sample was blood. This TCR derives from a woman in her twenties or thirties in good health. CDR3: CASSLGEVGGRGDNEQFF. CDR3 nucleotides: TGTGCCAGCAGCTTGGGTGAAGTCGGCGGGAGGGGGGACAATGAGCAGTTCTTC.